A single sample gave rise to the 25 T cell receptor beta chains below, sequenced in a study of blood T cell repertoires in COVID-19. Generated by immunoSEQ multiplex PCR, the TCRdb table keeps only in-frame clones and is missing some. This sample yields tens of thousands of clones, of which 70% to 90% are seen a single time; about 17% belongs to the top ten. Material: peripheral blood. These receptors came from a woman older than 75 with acute or convalescent COVID-19.

The chain joins TRBV24-1 to TRBJ2-7, with TRBD1 matching over 7 bases. The CDR3 contains 14 residues. J was trimmed by 4 bases and V by 3 bases; bases with no gene match: 5. Germline assignment: CDR1 KGHDR and CDR2 SFDVKD. CDR3 DNA sequence: TGTGCCACCAGTGATGTGGGGACAGCTTACGAGCAGTACTTC. This gives the protein CATSDVGTAYEQYF.

The V and J genes are TRBV28 and TRBJ2-3; 7 nucleotides line up with TRBD2. This CDR3 is 17 amino acids long. The junction had 10 bases not matched to a gene; V was cut back by 2 bases and J by 2 bases. Germline values: CDR1 MDHEN, CDR2 SYDVKM. The CDR3 coding sequence is TGTGCCAGCAGTTTAGGCGCGGGCGGGGGAAACACAGATACGCAGTATTTT. Residues: CASSLGAGGGNTDTQYF.

The gene calls are TRBV9 and TRBJ2-7, with 7 bases fitting TRBD1. V gave up 0 bases and J gave up 2 bases; unmatched junction bases: 5. Germline-derived CDR1 and CDR2 are SGDLS and YYNGEE. The CDR3 is made up of 15 amino acids. The CDR3 sequence is CASSVATGVAYEQYF. CDR3 sequence (DNA): TGTGCCAGCAGCGTAGCAACAGGGGTAGCCTACGAGCAGTACTTC.

V gene TRBV18 combines with J gene TRBJ2-7; D unresolved. The CDR3 totals 12 residues. The ends were cut back, 2 bases at V and 6 bases at J, with 8 bases in the middle. Germline V lookup: CDR1 KGHSH, CDR2 LQKENI. CDR3 sequence reads: CASSPDKPEQYF. Written as DNA, the CDR3 is TGTGCCAGCTCACCAGACAAGCCCGAGCAGTACTTC. The full variable domain, its missing parts supplied by reference TRBV18 and TRBJ2-7, is NAGVMQNPRHLVRRRGQEARLRCSPMKGHSHVYWYRQLPEEGLKFMVYLQKENIIDESGMPKERFSAEFPKEGPSILRIQQVVRGDSAAYFCASSPDKPEQYFGPGTRLTVT.

The V call is TRBV18, the J call TRBJ1-1; unclear D gene. The CDR3 runs 14 residues. V lost 4 bases and J 0 bases, leaving 9 bases between the germline ends. In germline, CDR1 is KGHSH, CDR2 LQKENI. The CDR3 DNA sequence: TGTGCCAGCTCACTTATACAGTTGAACACTGAAGCTTTCTTT. Translated, it gives CASSLIQLNTEAFF. The variable domain in full, with the rest retrieved from reference TRBV18 and TRBJ1-1, is NAGVMQNPRHLVRRRGQEARLRCSPMKGHSHVYWYRQLPEEGLKFMVYLQKENIIDESGMPKERFSAEFPKEGPSILRIQQVVRGDSAAYFCASSLIQLNTEAFFGQGTRLTVV.

Only a few counts were recorded for this clone. This chain connects TRBV11-2 to TRBJ2-2; TRBD1 might be the D (5 bases). Per the germline V gene, CDR1 is SGHAT and CDR2 is FQNNGV. This CDR3 is built from 13 residues. Trimming stripped 2 bases from V and 6 bases from J, with 7 bases between. Written as DNA, the CDR3 is TGTGCCAGCAGCTTACTAGGGGCCGGGGAGCTGTTTTTT. Translation: CASSLLGAGELFF. Full variable domain (outside the CDR3, taken from reference TRBV11-2 and TRBJ2-2): EAGVAQSPRYKIIEKRQSVAFWCNPISGHATLYWYQQILGQGPKLLIQFQNNGVVDDSQLPKDRFSAERLKGVDSTLKIQPAKLEDSAVYLCASSLLGAGELFFGEGSRLTVL.

The J gene is TRBJ2-1, the V gene TRBV7-8; D not certain. CDR3 size: 11 residues. The germline gives CDR1 SGHVS, CDR2 FQNEAQ. The germline V and J ends were trimmed by 6 bases and 6 bases, with 6 bases remaining between them. This CDR3 reads CASSLLNEQFF. In DNA, the CDR3 is TGTGCCAGCAGTCTTCTCAATGAGCAGTTCTTC.

This rearrangement joins TRBV9 to TRBJ2-5, with 10 bases identical to TRBD2. Germline CDR1 SGDLS, CDR2 YYNGEE. With 3 bases clipped from V and 5 bases from J, the junction kept 4 bases outside the gene matches. CDR3 length: 14 amino acids. The CDR3 DNA reads TGTGCCAGCAGCGCCGGGACTAGCGTTGAGACCCAGTACTTC. Protein: CASSAGTSVETQYF.

The chain combines TRBV9 with TRBJ2-3; 8 bases are a match to TRBD2. This CDR3 spans 15 amino acids. V was clipped by 2 bases and J by 0 bases; unmatched bases: 2. The V gene's germline CDR1 is SGDLS and CDR2 YYNGEE. CDR3 sequence (DNA): TGTGCCAGCAGCGTCGGACTAGCTAGCACAGATACGCAGTATTTT. Amino acids: CASSVGLASTDTQYF. The entire variable domain, with the rest obtained from reference TRBV9 and TRBJ2-3, is as follows: DSGVTQTPKHLITATGQRVTLRCSPRSGDLSVYWYQQSLDQGLQFLIQYYNGEERAKGNILERFSAQQFPDLHSELNLSSLELGDSALYFCASSVGLASTDTQYFGPGTRLTVL.

CDR3 sequence reads: CASSSSVFLAPDTQYF. CDR3 DNA: TGTGCCAGCAGTTCTTCAGTTTTCCTGGCCCCAGATACGCAGTATTTT. The chain has TRBV6-5 and TRBJ2-3; D remains ambiguous. V shed 4 bases and J shed 4 bases, with 18 bases lying between them. Germline CDR1 reads MNHEY; CDR2 reads SVGAGI. CDR3 length equals 16 residues.

The rearrangement uses TRBV9 and TRBJ2-7; D call uncertain. Trimming shortened V by 0 bases and J by 1 base, and 8 bases separated the two germline ends. Looked up from germline, CDR1 is SGDLS and CDR2 is YYNGEE. This CDR3 contains 14 residues. The CDR3, as DNA: TGTGCCAGCAGCGTAGGTGTTCGTTCCTACGAGCAGTACTTC. This translates into CASSVGVRSYEQYF.

The chain carries TRBV5-5 and TRBJ2-3, with 8 bases lining up with TRBD1. After removal of 1 base from V and 0 bases from J, the junction contained 7 bases not matched to a gene. Germline CDR1 reads SGHKS; CDR2 reads YYEKEE (reference sequence). The CDR3 extends over 17 amino acids. CDR3 nucleotides: TGTGCCAGCAGCTTGCAGCCAGGGGGCTATAGCACAGATACGCAGTATTTT. Its translation: CASSLQPGGYSTDTQYF.

The V call is TRBV2, the J call TRBJ2-3; the match to TRBD2 covers 12 bases. Trimming at V came to 3 bases and at J to 4 bases, leaving 5 bases not matched to a gene. The CDR3 spans 16 residues. Germline values: CDR1 SNHLY, CDR2 FYNNEI. CDR3 sequence: CASSEASGGVADTQYF. The CDR3 bases are TGTGCCAGCAGTGAGGCTAGCGGGGGGGTTGCAGATACGCAGTATTTT.

The chain is built from TRBV5-1 and TRBJ1-2, with D unresolved. V lost 5 bases and J 1 base, leaving 15 bases between the germline ends. Germline V CDR1 and CDR2: SGHRS, YFSETQ. This CDR3 comprises 15 residues. CDR3 in amino acids: CASRVWYGDNYGYTF. The CDR3, as DNA: TGCGCCAGCAGAGTTTGGTACGGGGATAACTATGGCTACACCTTC.

This chain connects TRBV5-4 to TRBJ1-6; 7 positions match TRBD1. The CDR3 consists of 14 residues. With 4 bases clipped from V and 9 bases from J, the junction kept 7 bases outside the gene matches. Germline V CDR1 and CDR2: SGHNT, YYREEE (reference sequence). CDR3 DNA sequence: TGTGCCAGCAGCGAACAGGGGCTCGCTTCACCCCTCCACTTT. This translates into CASSEQGLASPLHF.

The CDR3 spells CASSQTSGGRQETQYF. CDR3 sequence (DNA): TGTGCCAGCAGCCAAACTAGCGGGGGGCGCCAAGAGACCCAGTACTTC. The rearrangement joins TRBV5-4 to TRBJ2-5; 12 nucleotides match TRBD2. The CDR3 is made up of 16 amino acids. Trimming took 4 bases from V and 1 from J; bases not matched to a gene: 5. Germline V lookup: CDR1 SGHNT, CDR2 YYREEE (reference sequence).

The rearrangement links TRBV19 to TRBJ1-1, with 7 nucleotides matching TRBD1. J lost 11 bases, V lost 3 bases, and 3 bases had no gene match. This CDR3 is built from 11 residues. CDR1 is LNHDA and CDR2 is SQIVND in the germline V gene (reference sequence). In DNA form, the CDR3 reads TGTGCCAGTAGTATTGACAGGGATGCTTTCTTT. Its protein product is CASSIDRDAFF.

This clone was observed a handful of times. The chain links TRBV6-5 to TRBJ1-4, with D hard to call. The CDR3 consists of 14 residues. In germline, CDR1 is MNHEY, CDR2 SVGAGI. The ends were cut back, 5 bases at V and 0 bases at J, with 7 bases in the middle. CDR3 DNA: TGTGCCAGCAGTACCCCAGCAACTAATGAAAAACTGTTTTTT. Protein product: CASSTPATNEKLFF.

In DNA form, the CDR3 reads TGCGCCAGCAGCTTGGGGTCTAGCGCTAACCAAGAGACCCAGTACTTC. Protein sequence: CASSLGSSANQETQYF. The rearrangement uses TRBV5-1 and TRBJ2-5, with D perhaps TRBD2 (6 bases). CDR1 and CDR2 from the germline V gene are SGHRS and YFSETQ. This CDR3 comprises 16 residues. The V gene lost 0 bases and the J gene lost 0 bases, with 12 bases spanning the gap.

This chain joins TRBV2 and TRBJ1-1; D not certain. Germline V gene data show CDR1 as SNHLY and CDR2 as FYNNEI. V dropped 9 bases and J dropped 1 base, with 9 bases sitting between them. The CDR3 is 12 amino acids. CDR3 DNA: TGTGCCAGGTCAGAACAGAACACTGAAGCTTTCTTT. This sequence encodes CARSEQNTEAFF.

This clone showed up just once. The CDR3: CASSLNGVGSNEKLFF. The CDR3, as DNA: TGCGCCAGCAGCTTGAACGGGGTGGGCAGTAATGAAAAACTGTTTTTT. The chain combines TRBV5-1 with TRBJ1-4; D unclear. The CDR3 length is 16 residues. Germline V gives CDR1 SGHRS, CDR2 YFSETQ. Trimming shortened V by 1 base and J by 4 bases, and 14 bases separated the two germline ends.

This chain links TRBV5-1 with TRBJ1-1, with D maybe TRBD1 (6 bases). The CDR3 sequence is 19 residues long. Germline loops: CDR1 SGHRS, CDR2 YFSETQ. Deletions cut 4 bases from V and 0 bases from J, with 25 bases between. The DNA of the CDR3 is TGCGCCAGCAGCCACCTCGGGGTGGACCTGCGGGGGCTGAACACTGAAGCTTTCTTT. It yields the protein CASSHLGVDLRGLNTEAFF.

The chain uses TRBV7-6 and TRBJ2-3; 9 bases are shared with TRBD1. V lost 3 bases, J lost 2 bases, and 3 bases stayed unmatched. Germline lookup yields CDR1 SGHVS and CDR2 FNYEAQ. The CDR3 runs to 15 residues. The CDR3 DNA is TGTGCCAGCAGCTTTGGACAGGGGCTCACAGATACGCAGTATTTT. Translating it yields CASSFGQGLTDTQYF.

This clone turned up a few times. The V call is TRBV6-1, the J call TRBJ1-6; D is unresolved. From germline, CDR1 is MNHNS and CDR2 SASEGT. The V end was cut by 2 bases, the J end by 0 bases, with 8 bases between. CDR3 length: 16 amino acids. The CDR3 loop reads CASSEKWSSYNSPLHF. The CDR3, as DNA: TGTGCCAGCAGTGAAAAGTGGAGCTCCTATAATTCACCCCTCCACTTT.

CDR3 sequence: CASSPTGPYGYTF. The CDR3 coding sequence is TGCGCCAGCAGCCCGACAGGGCCCTATGGCTACACCTTC. The rearrangement links TRBV5-1 to TRBJ1-2, with 7 bases matching TRBD1. The germline CDR1 and CDR2 sequences are SGHRS and YFSETQ. The CDR3 spans 13 residues. The junction had 4 bases not matched to a gene; V was cut back by 4 bases and J by 4 bases. Variable domain in full (rest from reference TRBV5-1 and TRBJ1-2): KAGVTQTPRYLIKTRGQQVTLSCSPISGHRSVSWYQQTPGQGLQFLFEYFSETQRNKGNFPGRFSGRQFSNSRSEMNVSTLELGDSALYLCASSPTGPYGYTFGSGTRLTVV.